The 26 T cell receptor beta chains in this list originate from one sample, sequenced in a study of identical twins. One entry per CDR3 protein, called by TCRdb with MiXCR from the 5' RACE reads. Here the sample spans 400,000 to 550,000 distinct CDR3 sequences, 13% to 15% being singletons. These data were also filed under a second study, of yellow fever vaccine responses in identical twins.

What was sequenced was CD4+ T cells sorted from blood. All receptors derive from a woman between 18 and 29 years old in good health.

This clonotype was recorded a few times. This chain joins TRBV27 and TRBJ1-2; possible D gene TRBD1, 5 bases. From germline, CDR1 is MNHEY and CDR2 SMNVEV (reference sequence). Trimming removed 6 bases at V and 2 bases at J, with 13 bases between. CDR3 length equals 14 residues. As DNA, the CDR3 is TGTGCCAGCAGCTCCCGGAGGGACAACTATGGCTACACCTTC. This sequence encodes CASSSRRDNYGYTF.

V and J are TRBV5-1 and TRBJ2-6, with 9 bases matching TRBD1. The V and J ends lost 2 bases and 2 bases, in that order; junction bases with no gene match: 8. The CDR3 is made up of 18 amino acids. The germline gives CDR1 SGHRS, CDR2 YFSETQ. Here the CDR3 DNA reads TGCGCCAGCAGCTTAACCCCGGGACAGGGCCCTGGGGCCAACGTCCTGACTTTC. Translating it yields CASSLTPGQGPGANVLTF.

This clonotype was detected only a few times. This chain connects TRBV28 to TRBJ2-1; D perhaps matches TRBD1 (6 bases). Trimming pared 7 bases from V and 7 bases from J, leaving 17 bases between. Germline V gives CDR1 MDHEN, CDR2 SYDVKM. CDR3 length: 14 residues. The CDR3 loop is CASNSGAKLNEQFF. The DNA of the CDR3 is TGTGCCAGCAACTCAGGGGCCAAGCTGAATGAGCAGTTCTTC.

The genes are TRBV20-1 and TRBJ2-7; the D call may be TRBD1 or TRBD2 (6 bases each). V was cut by 0 bases and J by 9 bases, with 18 bases left in between. Germline V gene data show CDR1 as DFQATT and CDR2 as SNEGSKA (reference sequence). The CDR3 is 14 amino acids. The CDR3 nucleotides are TGCAGTGCTAGAGATCGAAGGGGGGATTCAGGGCAGTACTTC. Its protein product is CSARDRRGDSGQYF.

The chain uses TRBV19 and TRBJ2-6, with D possibly TRBD1 on 6 matching bases. This CDR3 spans 16 amino acids. Trimming removed 6 bases from V and 4 bases from J, with 16 bases in between. Germline V gene lookup returns CDR1 LNHDA and CDR2 SQIVND (reference sequence). CDR3 sequence reads: CASSLVQGSGANVLTF. DNA of the CDR3: TGTGCCAGTAGCCTTGTCCAGGGGTCCGGGGCCAACGTCCTGACTTTC.

This clonotype was found a few times. The chain has TRBV28 and TRBJ2-5; D is undetermined. V was cut by 5 bases and J by 5 bases, with 15 bases left in between. This CDR3 is 14 amino acids long. Per germline, CDR1 MDHEN and CDR2 SYDVKM. The DNA for the CDR3 is TGTGCCAGCAGTCTTATCCCCACTTGGGAGACCCAGTACTTC. Amino acid sequence: CASSLIPTWETQYF.

This clonotype was recorded a few times. The rearrangement joins TRBV7-2 to TRBJ1-3; no definite D call. Trimming took off 7 bases at V and 4 bases at J, with 8 bases between the two ends. CDR1 SGHTA and CDR2 FQGNSA come from the germline V gene. The CDR3 is 12 residues long. CDR3 DNA sequence: TGTGCCAGCACCCTAAACGGAAACACCATATATTTT. Amino acid sequence: CASTLNGNTIYF.

V and J are TRBV5-5 and TRBJ2-2, with D uncertain. This CDR3 has 13 amino acids. Germline CDR1 reads SGHKS; CDR2 reads YYEKEE (reference sequence). V was shortened by 2 bases and J by 7 bases, with 9 bases between the two germline ends. The CDR3 protein is CASSFSFGGELFF. Here the CDR3 DNA reads TGTGCCAGCAGCTTTTCTTTCGGCGGGGAGCTGTTTTTT.

The chain combines TRBV3-1 with TRBJ2-3; 7 bases align to TRBD2. CDR3 length: 17 amino acids. The V gene end was trimmed by 4 bases and the J gene end by 1 base; junction bases not matched to a gene: 11. Looked up from germline, CDR1 is LGHDT and CDR2 is YNNKEL (reference sequence). CDR3 residues: CASSPFTGGRGTDTQYF. For the CDR3, the DNA is TGTGCCAGCAGCCCCTTTACTGGCGGGAGAGGCACAGATACGCAGTATTTT.

The rearrangement links TRBV7-9 to TRBJ2-7; 9 bases align to TRBD2. Per the germline V gene, CDR1 is SEHNR and CDR2 is FQNEAQ (reference sequence). This CDR3 comprises 14 residues. The V gene end was trimmed by 1 base and the J gene end by 4 bases; junction bases not matched to a gene: 2. CDR3 bases: TGTGCCAGCAGCTTAGGTAGCGGGAGTTACGAGCAGTACTTC. Translating it yields CASSLGSGSYEQYF. Full variable domain (remainder filled in from reference TRBV7-9 and TRBJ2-7): DTGVSQNPRHKITKRGQNVTFRCDPISEHNRLYWYRQTLGQGPEFLTYFQNEAQLEKSRLLSDRFSAERPKGSFSTLEIQRTEQGDSAMYLCASSLGSGSYEQYFGPGTRLTVT.

This clonotype turned up a few times. The chain joins TRBV5-1 to TRBJ2-1; TRBD2 aligns across 8 bases. CDR1 SGHRS and CDR2 YFSETQ come from the germline V gene. This CDR3 spans 13 amino acids. V gave up 6 bases and J gave up 7 bases; unmatched junction bases: 6. Here the CDR3 DNA reads TGCGCCAGCAAGCGGGAGATAGGAAATGAGCAGTTCTTC. Residues: CASKREIGNEQFF.

Ten or more counts support this clonotype. The chain uses TRBV21-1 and TRBJ2-3; the table's D call, TRBD2, has no DNA check behind it. TRBV21-1 is flagged as a pseudogene. The CDR3 runs 20 residues. CDR3 amino acids: CASNFMGLAGCRTSTDTQYF. In DNA, the CDR3 is TGTGCCAGCAACTTCATGGGACTAGCGGGATGTCGCACTAGCACAGATACGCAGTATTTT.

The genes are TRBV11-2 and TRBJ2-2; D not resolved. Germline values: CDR1 SGHAT, CDR2 FQNNGV. CDR3 size: 16 residues. Trimming pared 0 bases from V and 7 bases from J, leaving 15 bases between. In DNA, the CDR3 is TGTGCCAGCAGCTTAGAACTGGGGTCCCTCGGCGGGGAGCTGTTTTTT. Translating it yields CASSLELGSLGGELFF.

The rearrangement joins TRBV9 to TRBJ2-3; weak D call: TRBD1 (5 bases). CDR3 length: 14 amino acids. The V and J ends lost 0 bases and 2 bases respectively, with 7 bases between them. Germline V gene sequence: CDR1 SGDLS, CDR2 YYNGEE. Here the CDR3 reads CASSVDGHTDTQYF. CDR3 bases: TGTGCCAGCAGCGTAGATGGACACACAGATACGCAGTATTTT.

This clonotype turned up a few times. The chain recombines TRBV30 with TRBJ2-2, with D maybe TRBD2 (5 bases). The germline V gene has CDR1 GTSNPN and CDR2 SVGIG (reference sequence). Trimming stripped 8 bases from V and 7 bases from J, with 20 bases between. CDR3 size: 14 residues. The CDR3: CALDGRARGGELFF. CDR3 coding DNA: TGTGCCCTGGACGGCCGGGCTCGGGGCGGGGAGCTGTTTTTT.

In DNA form, the CDR3 reads TGTGCCAGCAGCGGGACAGAGAACACTGAAGCTTTCTTT. Protein: CASSGTENTEAFF. This sequence joins TRBV7-3 and TRBJ1-1; 7 bases align to TRBD1. J gave up 1 base and V 5 bases, and 1 base lay outside the gene matches. The germline V gene has CDR1 SGHTA and CDR2 FQGTGA. This CDR3 has 13 residues.

This clonotype was detected a few times. The V gene is TRBV20-1, the J gene TRBJ2-7; 11 positions match TRBD2. V trimming: 6 bases; J trimming: 3 bases; junction bases outside the gene matches: 4. This CDR3 is built from 13 residues. CDR1 and CDR2 (germline): DFQATT, SNEGSKA (reference sequence). In DNA, the CDR3 is TGCAGTGCCGCGACTAGCGGGGTCTACGAGCAGTACTTC. This codes for CSAATSGVYEQYF.

This clonotype was seen a few times. The gene calls are TRBV9 and TRBJ2-2; D may be TRBD2 (6 bases). Germline CDR1 SGDLS, CDR2 YYNGEE. V was trimmed by 7 bases and J by 1 base, leaving 14 bases between them. This CDR3 is 15 amino acids long. This CDR3 reads CASRRDFLNTGELFF. The CDR3 DNA is TGTGCCAGCCGGCGGGACTTTCTGAACACCGGGGAGCTGTTTTTT.

Ten or more counts support this clonotype. This chain links TRBV11-1 with TRBJ2-2, with D possibly TRBD2 on 5 matching bases. In germline, CDR1 is SGHAT, CDR2 FQDESV (reference sequence). This CDR3 comprises 14 residues. Between the trimmed V and J ends, which lost 8 bases and 5 bases, there was a span of 15 bases. This chain's CDR3 is CASSGRYRTGELFF. The DNA for the CDR3 is TGTGCCAGCTCGGGAAGGTACCGAACCGGGGAGCTGTTTTTT.

The rearrangement joins TRBV6-2 or TRBV6-3 to TRBJ2-1, with 9 bases lining up with TRBD2. Germline values: CDR1 MNHEY, CDR2 SVGEGT. J lost 8 bases, V lost 5 bases, and 10 bases had no gene match. CDR3 length equals 15 residues. The CDR3 here is CASSQPGLALDEQFF. DNA for the CDR3: TGTGCCAGCAGTCAACCGGGACTAGCTCTCGATGAGCAGTTCTTC.

This clonotype was seen at least ten times. The chain recombines TRBV5-5 with TRBJ2-5; unclear D gene. Germline CDR1 reads SGHKS; CDR2 reads YYEKEE (reference sequence). The CDR3 has 13 amino acids. V lost 0 bases, J lost 5 bases, and 8 bases lay in between. CDR3 residues: CASSLVGRETQYF. In DNA, the CDR3 is TGTGCCAGCAGCTTGGTCGGGCGGGAGACCCAGTACTTC. Supplemented by reference TRBV5-5 and TRBJ2-5, the full variable domain reads DAGVTQSPTHLIKTRGQQVTLRCSPISGHKSVSWYQQVLGQGPQFIFQYYEKEERGRGNFPDRFSARQFPNYSSELNVNALLLGDSALYLCASSLVGRETQYFGPGTRLLVL.

V and J are TRBV11-2 and TRBJ2-4; possibly TRBD2 for D (6 bases). This CDR3 is built from 16 residues. Trimming removed 5 bases from V and 0 bases from J, with 14 bases in between. CDR1 SGHAT and CDR2 FQNNGV come from the germline V gene. CDR3 in DNA: TGTGCCAGCAGCCTAGTCGGGGGACTAGCCAAAAACATTCAGTACTTC. Amino acids: CASSLVGGLAKNIQYF.

This clonotype was observed many times. This chain connects TRBV5-1 to TRBJ2-5, with no clear D. The CDR3 is made up of 12 amino acids. Germline lookup yields CDR1 SGHRS and CDR2 YFSETQ. V was trimmed by 4 bases and J by 4 bases, leaving 8 bases between them. The CDR3 sequence: CASSPTGETQYF. In DNA form, the CDR3 reads TGCGCCAGCAGCCCCACCGGAGAGACCCAGTACTTC. Supplemented by reference TRBV5-1 and TRBJ2-5, the full variable domain reads KAGVTQTPRYLIKTRGQQVTLSCSPISGHRSVSWYQQTPGQGLQFLFEYFSETQRNKGNFPGRFSGRQFSNSRSEMNVSTLELGDSALYLCASSPTGETQYFGPGTRLLVL.

V and J are TRBV27 and TRBJ2-7; 9 nucleotides align to TRBD1. CDR3 size: 15 residues. Trimming at V came to 5 bases and at J to 2 bases, leaving 7 bases not matched to a gene. CDR1 MNHEY and CDR2 SMNVEV come from the germline V gene (reference sequence). The DNA of the CDR3 is TGTGCCAGCAGTCCCGACACAGGGGGCACCTACGAGCAGTACTTC. Its protein product is CASSPDTGGTYEQYF.

This clonotype was recorded a few times. The V gene is TRBV28, the J gene TRBJ2-1; the D gene could be TRBD1 or TRBD2 (5 bases each). Trimming took off 7 bases at V and 8 bases at J, with 9 bases between the two ends. The CDR3 is 11 residues long. Germline-derived CDR1 and CDR2 are MDHEN and SYDVKM. This chain's CDR3 is CASKVGDEQFF. CDR3 sequence (DNA): TGTGCCAGCAAGGTGGGGGATGAGCAGTTCTTC.

The table lists this clonotype with a few counts. The CDR3 loop is CASSTGGREFF. CDR3 bases: TGTGCCAGCAGTACCGGGGGGAGGGAGTTCTTC. The chain couples TRBV6-2 or TRBV6-3 to TRBJ2-1, with TRBD2 identical over 7 bases. Germline CDR1 and CDR2: MNHEY and SVGEGT. This CDR3 contains 11 residues. V was clipped by 5 bases and J by 14 bases; unmatched bases: 6.